Here is one T cell receptor beta chain with its context. CDR1 is LNHDA, CDR2 SQIVND, per germline (reference sequence). The CDR3 totals 16 residues. V gave up 4 bases and J gave up 2 bases; unmatched junction bases: 8. Participants, 18 to 89 years old, spanned 24 US areas. The data were obtained in a study of blood T cell repertoires in COVID-19. Profiled with immunoSEQ multiplex PCR; TCRdb holds only in-frame clones, not every one. The sample shows around 400,000 clones, less than 90% of them seen only once. The V and J genes are TRBV19 and TRBJ1-3; 7 bases line up with TRBD1. The clonotype originates from a woman between 45 and 65 years old who had recovered from COVID-19. Sequencing was performed on PBMCs or T cells enriched from blood (not recorded which). CDR3 amino acids: CASSTTVTGAGNTIYF. CDR3 sequence (DNA): TGTGCCAGTAGTACGACTGTCACAGGGGCTGGAAACACCATATATTTT.